This T cell receptor (beta chain) was sequenced for a study of shared clonotypes between healthy human individuals. Genomic DNA per cell subset filled all wells of several immunoSEQ plates. Per sorted-subset replicate PCR, input was approximately 0.2 ug DNA, representing about 32,000 T cell genomes. This table comes from immunoSEQ multiplex PCR, and its TCRdb copy is limited to in-frame clones, with some not included. The sample lists around 640,000 clones; roughly 96% were seen once. CD45RO-negative, CCR7-selected cells formed the naive CD8 fraction, which excluded terminally differentiated effector memory CD45RA+ cells. For this clone: What it recognizes is unknown.

Study-level results: Clonotypes not shared had lower generation probabilities than those common to all four donors.

Input material: naive CD8+ T cells sorted from blood. This receptor was taken from a woman younger than 45 in good health.

Here the CDR3 DNA reads TGCAGCGTTGAAAGGGGTTGGGGCTACACCTTC. This sequence encodes CSVERGWGYTF. V and J are TRBV29-1 and TRBJ1-2; possible D gene TRBD1, 5 bases. This CDR3 has 11 residues. V gave up 2 bases and J gave up 8 bases, with 9 bases separating them. Germline V lookup: CDR1 SQVTM, CDR2 ANQGSEA.